The text below deals with one T cell receptor beta chain. Its cognate antigen has yet to be identified. Within one base of it there is no much larger clone, and no base qualities were kept. The data are from a study of T cell repertoires in MIS-A myocarditis (dated by TCRdb to between 2021 and 2023). Clipping removes 10 bases from V and 6 bases from J, with 10 as the unmatched junction base count. CDR1 and CDR2 (MDHEN, SYDVKM) derive from the germline V gene. From the cysteine through the phenylalanine, the CDR3 covers 13 amino acids. The read is trimmed to its CDR3 DNA, 39 bases read in frame from base 1. TCRbeta CDR3 regions were amplified by the immunoSEQ bias-controlled multiplex PCR and were subjected to high-throughput sequencing. In the paper's pipeline: The immunoSEQ vendor pipeline collapsed and filtered the CDR3 sequences so that the abundance and frequency of each unique TCRbeta CDR3 could be quantified. Dominant CDR3 amino acid sequences were clustered with SARS-CoV-2-specific ImmuneCODE TCRbeta sequences by CD-HIT using a 90% global sequence identity threshold. Clones with frequencies of 0.1 to 1 were classed as hyperexpanded, and 0.01 to 0.1 as large. MiXCR was used to confirm CDR3 amino acid sequences and V and J gene assignments of dominant clones. The R stringdist package was used to compute Levenshtein distances between the patient clonotypes and the ImmuneCODE hits. The clones in this table, taken by TCRdb from immuneACCESS, are in-frame only. Not every clone is retained; where verified, under half of the shortfall comes from an unresolved V gene, and the cause of the rest is unknown. V, J and clone size were drawn from that table, and D and trimming were deduced from the DNA. This sample gives around 6,000 clones in total; approximately 80% of them show up just once. The top ten clonotypes cover 55% to 70% of the sample.

The QIAamp DNA FFPE kit was used to extract genomic DNA from formalin-fixed paraffin-embedded autopsy tissue. This TCR was recovered from a man between 18 and 29 years old with fulminant myocarditis from multisystem inflammatory syndrome in adults (MIS-A) after COVID-19. The sequence links TRBV28 to TRBJ2-7; TRBD1 aligns with 9 central bases. Sequenced: interventricular septum heart tissue obtained at autopsy. Taken with the paper, the label for cell subset or site translates to: cardiac tissue sample (left or right ventricle, interventricular septum, or pericardium). The base sequence is TGTGCCACCCACTACCGGGACAGGGCCGAGCAGTACTTC. The resulting protein is CATHYRDRAEQYF.